These 14 T cell receptor beta chains came from one sample sequenced in a study of cytomegalovirus exposure and HLA in healthy donors. Primers for the PCR totalled 60 Vbeta and 13 Jbeta. Sequenced by immunoSEQ multiplex PCR; TCRdb stores in-frame clones only, minus some. The sample contains 120,000 to 150,000 clones, 65% to 85% of which appear only once. The sample comprised PBMCs. These receptors were collected from a woman aged 35 to 49 in good health and CMV-seropositive.

This clone was counted a few times. The CDR3 DNA is TGTGCCAGCAGCGCTCAGGCCAGGAAGATAGGAGAAGCTTTCTTT. It specifies CASSAQARKIGEAFF. This chain connects TRBV6-5 to TRBJ1-1; D call uncertain. Deletions cut 6 bases from V and 8 bases from J, with 22 bases between. This CDR3 has 15 amino acids. Looked up from germline, CDR1 is MNHEY and CDR2 is SVGAGI.

About this clone: Other DNA sequences in the same sample also yield this CDR3. This chain uses TRBV9 with TRBJ2-1; 7 bases match TRBD2. The CDR3 length is 16 residues. Germline trimming cut 0 bases from V and 1 base from J; bases unmatched to any gene: 4. Germline loops: CDR1 SGDLS, CDR2 YYNGEE. CDR3 in amino acids: CASSVAAGVSYNEQFF. CDR3 bases: TGTGCCAGCAGCGTAGCGGCGGGGGTATCCTACAATGAGCAGTTCTTC. Filled out from reference TRBV9 and TRBJ2-1, the complete variable domain reads DSGVTQTPKHLITATGQRVTLRCSPRSGDLSVYWYQQSLDQGLQFLIQYYNGEERAKGNILERFSAQQFPDLHSELNLSSLELGDSALYFCASSVAAGVSYNEQFFGPGTRLTVL.

This sequence joins TRBV7-9 and TRBJ1-1, with D possibly being TRBD1 (5 bases). The V end was cut by 1 base, the J end by 1 base, with 10 bases between. CDR3 size: 15 residues. From germline, CDR1 is SEHNR and CDR2 FQNEAQ (reference sequence). This CDR3 reads CASSLGGATNTEAFF. DNA of the CDR3: TGTGCCAGCAGCTTAGGTGGGGCAACGAACACTGAAGCTTTCTTT.

The rearrangement joins TRBV15 to TRBJ1-2, with 8 bases identical to TRBD1. The germline V gene has CDR1 LNHNV and CDR2 YYDKDF (reference sequence). The ends lost 7 bases at V and 1 base at J; junction bases unmatched: 8. This CDR3 is 15 amino acids long. The CDR3 loop is CATTDRAAHNYGYTF. DNA of the CDR3: TGTGCCACCACGGACAGGGCCGCCCATAACTATGGCTACACCTTC. Together with reference TRBV15 and TRBJ1-2, the CDR3 gives the full variable domain: DAMVIQNPRYQVTQFGKPVTLSCSQTLNHNVMYWYQQKSSQAPKLLFHYYDKDFNNEADTPDNFQSRRPNTSFCFLDIRSPGLGDTAMYLCATTDRAAHNYGYTFGSGTRLTVV.

The chain links TRBV5-1 to TRBJ2-1; D is possibly TRBD1 (5 bases). CDR1 SGHRS and CDR2 YFSETQ come from the germline V gene. V was cut by 7 bases and J by 6 bases, with 17 bases left in between. The CDR3 runs 14 residues. The CDR3 nucleotides are TGCGCCAGCGGGTCAGGGTTCGTAAGCAATGAGCAGTTCTTC. Amino acids: CASGSGFVSNEQFF.

This clone was observed a single time. The chain carries TRBV28 and TRBJ2-7; the match to TRBD2 covers 7 bases. There are 14 residues in the CDR3. J was trimmed by 1 base and V by 3 bases; bases with no gene match: 3. The germline V gene encodes CDR1 MDHEN and CDR2 SYDVKM. DNA for the CDR3: TGTGCCAGCAGTTTCTTGGGGGGGTCCTACGAGCAGTACTTC. Translating gives CASSFLGGSYEQYF. The full variable domain, with the rest looked up from reference TRBV28 and TRBJ2-7, is DVKVTQSSRYLVKRTGEKVFLECVQDMDHENMFWYRQDPGLGLRLIYFSYDVKMKEKGDIPEGYSVSREKKERFSLILESASTNQTSMYLCASSFLGGSYEQYFGPGTRLTVT.

This chain connects TRBV18 to TRBJ2-7; 7 bases align to TRBD1. Per the germline V gene, CDR1 is KGHSH and CDR2 is LQKENI. Trimming cost V 4 bases and J 0 bases; bases outside gene matches: 6. The CDR3 sequence is 15 residues long. The CDR3 sequence: CASSRTGETSYEQYF. The CDR3 DNA sequence: TGTGCCAGCTCACGCACAGGGGAAACCTCCTACGAGCAGTACTTC.

The V gene is TRBV10-3, the J gene TRBJ1-4; D is unresolved. The CDR3 spans 14 residues. Trimming removed 6 bases from V and 11 bases from J, with 19 bases in between. The germline V gene encodes CDR1 ENHRY and CDR2 SYGVKD. This chain's CDR3 is CAISADGDMRKLFF. The CDR3 DNA reads TGTGCCATCAGCGCAGACGGGGATATGAGGAAACTGTTTTTT.

The chain uses TRBV27 and TRBJ2-7, with TRBD1 identical over 10 bases. V gave up 2 bases and J gave up 1 base; unmatched junction bases: 2. Germline V gene data show CDR1 as MNHEY and CDR2 as SMNVEV (reference sequence). The CDR3 sequence is 15 residues long. CDR3 region: CASSLVGQGSYEQYF. The CDR3 DNA follows: TGTGCCAGCAGTTTAGTGGGACAGGGGTCCTACGAGCAGTACTTC.

This clone was detected a few times. The chain uses TRBV5-6 and TRBJ2-1; 11 bases line up with TRBD2. Germline lookup yields CDR1 SGHDT and CDR2 YYEEEE. V was clipped by 2 bases and J by 4 bases; unmatched bases: 2. The CDR3 totals 15 residues. The CDR3 sequence is CASSLLAGAYNEQFF. The DNA of the CDR3 is TGTGCCAGCAGCTTACTAGCGGGGGCTTACAATGAGCAGTTCTTC. Looking up the rest from reference TRBV5-6 and TRBJ2-1 gives the full variable domain: DAGVTQSPTHLIKTRGQQVTLRCSPKSGHDTVSWYQQALGQGPQFIFQYYEEEERQRGNFPDRFSGHQFPNYSSELNVNALLLGDSALYLCASSLLAGAYNEQFFGPGTRLTVL.

DNA of the CDR3: TGTGCCAGCAGTGAGTCGGTTCCCGATAGCGGGGGGTATGAGACCCAGTACTTC. It encodes CASSESVPDSGGYETQYF. The chain combines TRBV6-1 with TRBJ2-5; 10 nucleotides align to TRBD2. This CDR3 is built from 18 residues. V lost 3 bases to trimming and J lost 5 bases; unmatched junction nucleotides: 15. The germline V gene encodes CDR1 MNHNS and CDR2 SASEGT.

V is TRBV29-1 and J is TRBJ1-2, with 9 bases lining up with TRBD1. Germline values: CDR1 SQVTM, CDR2 ANQGSEA. This CDR3 contains 12 residues. The V and J ends lost 5 bases and 8 bases, in that order; junction bases with no gene match: 6. The CDR3 protein is CSVQGTGKGYTF. DNA of the CDR3: TGCAGCGTTCAGGGGACAGGGAAGGGCTACACCTTC.

The CDR3 loop is CASSQLGLVNTEAFF. The CDR3 region has the DNA TGCGCCAGCAGCCAACTTGGACTTGTAAACACTGAAGCTTTCTTT. This chain uses TRBV4-1 with TRBJ1-1; D remains ambiguous. This CDR3 region has 15 residues. Per the germline V gene, CDR1 is MGHRA and CDR2 is YSYEKL. V dropped 2 bases and J dropped 2 bases, with 12 bases sitting between them.

This clone was seen just once. The chain couples TRBV5-1 to TRBJ2-5, with D perhaps TRBD2 (7 bases). Germline CDR1 reads SGHRS; CDR2 reads YFSETQ. This CDR3 is 15 amino acids long. V lost 2 bases to trimming and J lost 5 bases, with 16 bases between them. The CDR3 DNA is TGCGCCAGCAGCTTTTTCCGGGGGGCAGCGGAGACCCAGTACTTC. This sequence encodes CASSFFRGAAETQYF. The variable domain in full, with the rest retrieved from reference TRBV5-1 and TRBJ2-5, is KAGVTQTPRYLIKTRGQQVTLSCSPISGHRSVSWYQQTPGQGLQFLFEYFSETQRNKGNFPGRFSGRQFSNSRSEMNVSTLELGDSALYLCASSFFRGAAETQYFGPGTRLLVL.